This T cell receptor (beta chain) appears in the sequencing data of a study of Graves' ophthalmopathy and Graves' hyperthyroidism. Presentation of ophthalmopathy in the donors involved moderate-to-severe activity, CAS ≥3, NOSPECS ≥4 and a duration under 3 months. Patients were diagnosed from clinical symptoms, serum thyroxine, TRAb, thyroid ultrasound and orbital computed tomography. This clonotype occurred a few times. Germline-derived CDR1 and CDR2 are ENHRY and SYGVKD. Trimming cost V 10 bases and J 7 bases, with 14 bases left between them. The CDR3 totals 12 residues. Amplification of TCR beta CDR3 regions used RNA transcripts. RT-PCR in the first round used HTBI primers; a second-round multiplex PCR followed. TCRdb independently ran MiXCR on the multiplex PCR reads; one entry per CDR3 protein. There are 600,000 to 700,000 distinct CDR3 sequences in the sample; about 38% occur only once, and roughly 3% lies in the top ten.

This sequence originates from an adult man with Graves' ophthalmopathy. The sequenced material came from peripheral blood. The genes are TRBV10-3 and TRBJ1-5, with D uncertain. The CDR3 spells CASNRLGQPQHF. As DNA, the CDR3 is TGTGCCAGCAATAGGCTGGGGCAGCCCCAGCATTTT.